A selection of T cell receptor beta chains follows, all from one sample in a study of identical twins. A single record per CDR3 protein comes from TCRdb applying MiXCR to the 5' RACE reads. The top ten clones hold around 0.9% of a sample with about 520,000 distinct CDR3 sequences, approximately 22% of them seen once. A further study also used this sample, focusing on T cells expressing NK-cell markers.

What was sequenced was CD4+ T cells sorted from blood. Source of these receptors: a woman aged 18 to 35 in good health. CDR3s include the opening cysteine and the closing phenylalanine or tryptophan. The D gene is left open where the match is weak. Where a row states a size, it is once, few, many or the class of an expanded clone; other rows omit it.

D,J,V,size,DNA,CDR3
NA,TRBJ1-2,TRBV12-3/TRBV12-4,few,TGTGCCAGCAGTCCAGGGGTTCCCTATGGCTACACCTTC,CASSPGVPYGYTF
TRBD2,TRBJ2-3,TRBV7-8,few,TGTGCCAGCAGATCCAGAGATAGCGGGAGGGATACGCAGTATTTT,CASRSRDSGRDTQYF
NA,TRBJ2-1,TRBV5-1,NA,TGCGCCAGCAGCTTGGTTAGCACCAAGAGCTCCTACAATGAGCAGTTCTTC,CASSLVSTKSSYNEQFF
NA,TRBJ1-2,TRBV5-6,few,TGTGCCAGCAGCTTGGCCGGGAGACCTAACTATGGCTACACCTTC,CASSLAGRPNYGYTF
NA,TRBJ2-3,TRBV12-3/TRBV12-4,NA,TGTGCCAGCTTAGAAAGGGCCATCACAGATACGCAGTATTTT,CASLERAITDTQYF
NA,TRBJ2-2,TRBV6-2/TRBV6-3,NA,TGTGCCAGCAGAACTAAGGCCGGGGAGCTGTTTTTT,CASRTKAGELFF
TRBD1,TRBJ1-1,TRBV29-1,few,TGCAGCACCGACAGGGAGGGAGCTTTCTTT,CSTDREGAFF
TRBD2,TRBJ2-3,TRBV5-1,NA,TGCGCCAGCAGCAGAATAGCGGGGAGCACAGATACGCAGTATTTT,CASSRIAGSTDTQYF
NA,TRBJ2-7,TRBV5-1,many,TGCGCCAGCAGCTTGGAGGGCGAGCAGTACTTC,CASSLEGEQYF
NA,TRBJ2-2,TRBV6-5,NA,TGTGCCAGCAGTTACTGGTCCAGGAGGGAGCTGTTTTTT,CASSYWSRRELFF
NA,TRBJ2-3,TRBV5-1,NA,TGCGCCAGCAGCTTGGCCGCCAGATACACAGATACGCAGTATTTT,CASSLAARYTDTQYF
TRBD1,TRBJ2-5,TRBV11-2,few,TGTGCCAGCAGCTCCGACAGGGTGGGCATGGAGACCCAGTACTTC,CASSSDRVGMETQYF
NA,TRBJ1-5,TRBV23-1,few,TGCGCCAGCAGTCTCTCAGGAGGGGCGCCCTATAGCAATCAGCCCCAGCATTTT,CASSLSGGAPYSNQPQHF
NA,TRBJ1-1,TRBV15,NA,TGTGCCACCAGCAGGCAGAACACTGAAGCTTTCTTT,CATSRQNTEAFF
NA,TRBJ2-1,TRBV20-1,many,TGCAGTGCTAGTGCGAGCTCCTACAATGAGCAGTTCTTC,CSASASSYNEQFF
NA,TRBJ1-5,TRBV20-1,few,TGCAGTGCTAGAGAGGACAGTGGCAATCAGCCCCAGCATTTT,CSAREDSGNQPQHF
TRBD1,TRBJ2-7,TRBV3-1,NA,TGTGCCAGCAGCCAAGCCCCTCTTAGACAGGGGGCTACCTACGAGCAGTACTTC,CASSQAPLRQGATYEQYF
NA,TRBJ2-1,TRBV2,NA,TGTGCCAGCAGTGCCTGGACAGCTAAAGATGAGCAGTTCTTC,CASSAWTAKDEQFF
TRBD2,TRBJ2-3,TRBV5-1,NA,TGCGCCAGCAGCTCGGGACTAGCGGGATTGAGTGGGACAGATACGCAGTATTTT,CASSSGLAGLSGTDTQYF
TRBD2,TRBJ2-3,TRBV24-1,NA,TGTGCCACCAGTGATTTGCAGGCCGGGACTAGGTGCACAGATACGCAGTATTTT,CATSDLQAGTRCTDTQYF
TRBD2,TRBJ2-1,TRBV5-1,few,TGCGCCAGCCGCCTAGCGGGGGGCCAGTCATACGAGCAGTTCTTC,CASRLAGGQSYEQFF
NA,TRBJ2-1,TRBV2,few,TGTGCCAGCAGTGAATTCGGCTCCTCAAAATACAATGAGCAGTTCTTC,CASSEFGSSKYNEQFF
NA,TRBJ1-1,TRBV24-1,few,TGTGCCACCAGTGATCTCCTGGACAGTTTTATGAACACTGAAGCTTTCTTT,CATSDLLDSFMNTEAFF
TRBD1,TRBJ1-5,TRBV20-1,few,TGCAGTGCTTGGACAGGGGGCATCAGCAATCAGCCCCAGCATTTT,CSAWTGGISNQPQHF
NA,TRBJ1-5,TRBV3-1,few,TGTGCCAGCAGCCAAGAAAGGAGTCAGCCCCAGCATTTT,CASSQERSQPQHF
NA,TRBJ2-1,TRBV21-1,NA,NA,CASSRARVAGGNEQFF
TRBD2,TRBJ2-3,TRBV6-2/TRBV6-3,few,TGTGCCAGCAGCCTCGACCGACTAGCCAGCACAGATACGCAGTATTTT,CASSLDRLASTDTQYF
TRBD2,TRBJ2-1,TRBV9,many,TGTGCCAGCAGCCCACGGCGGGGGGCATCCTACAATGAGCAGTTCTTC,CASSPRRGASYNEQFF
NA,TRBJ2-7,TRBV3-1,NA,TGTGCCAGCAGCCTTACCCCCCGGACCTTGCAGTACTTC,CASSLTPRTLQYF
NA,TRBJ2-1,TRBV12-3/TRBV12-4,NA,TGTGCCAGCAGGTCCTGGGGGTTGACTGAGCAGTTCTTC,CASRSWGLTEQFF
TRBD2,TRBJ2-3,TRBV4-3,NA,TGCGCCAGCAGCCAGTCCGGACTAGCGGGAGGGCTTTTGGCAGATACGCAGTATTTT,CASSQSGLAGGLLADTQYF
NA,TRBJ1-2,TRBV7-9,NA,TGTGCCAGCAGCTCCTACCGGGCTCAATCTAACTATGGCTACACCTTC,CASSSYRAQSNYGYTF
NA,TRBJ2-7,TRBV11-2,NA,TGTGCCAGCAGCCGGGCCGGTGGAGCCTACGAGCAGTACTTC,CASSRAGGAYEQYF
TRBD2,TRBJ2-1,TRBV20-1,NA,TGCAGTGTCTATCAGGCAGCGGGGGCAAATGAGCAGTTCTTC,CSVYQAAGANEQFF
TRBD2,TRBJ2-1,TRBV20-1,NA,TGCAGACCGGGACTAGCGGAGTTC,CRPGLAEF